This T cell receptor (beta chain) is from a study of control samples from healthy donors and cancer patients. Method: immunoSEQ multiplex PCR; TCRdb's copy keeps in-frame clones and lacks some. This table holds 150,000 to 200,000 clones, 90% found once. This receptor was identified in a woman in her forties or fifties in good health. Sequenced: blood.

The CDR3 nucleotides are TGTGCCATCAGTACCACAGGTTCTAGCTCCTACGAGCAGTACTTC. Encoded protein: CAISTTGSSSYEQYF. The gene calls are TRBV10-3 and TRBJ2-7; D is perhaps TRBD1 (5 bases). V lost 5 bases and J 0 bases, leaving 14 bases between the germline ends. The CDR3 runs to 15 residues. Per germline, CDR1 ENHRY and CDR2 SYGVKD.